This T cell receptor beta chain was sequenced in a study of blood T cell repertoires in COVID-19. Study overall: T cells, B-cell-depleted T cells, or PBMCs provided the cDNA or gDNA that served as material.

V lost 3 bases to trimming and J lost 9 bases; unmatched junction nucleotides: 6. The CDR3 is 14 amino acids. From germline, CDR1 is SGHDN and CDR2 FVKESK. Using immunoSEQ multiplex PCR, the repertoire was profiled, and TCRdb retains in-frame clones only, with some absent. The sample contains about 410,000 clones, about nine tenths of which appear only once. Those who participated ranged in age from roughly 18 to 90 years and resided in about two dozen US areas. Clinical history reported by participants formed the basis on which cohorts were assigned. Among Cohort 3 donors, those recovered had two negative PCRs, clearance, or symptom resolution.

This rearrangement joins TRBV14 to TRBJ1-2; 11 nucleotides match TRBD1. Sequencing used PBMCs or T cells enriched from blood (not recorded which). The TCR comes from a woman under 40 who had recovered from COVID-19. This CDR3 is CASSQGTGGFRYTF. The CDR3 DNA follows: TGTGCCAGCAGCCAGGGGACAGGGGGTTTTCGCTACACCTTC.